These 26 T cell receptor beta chains were sequenced from one sample in a study of cytomegalovirus exposure and HLA in healthy donors (dated by TCRdb to 2017 to 2019). Library method: the immunoSEQ multiplex PCR assay. For the multiplex PCR, a mixture combining 60 forward primers for TCR Vbeta segments and 13 reverse primers for TCR Jbeta segments was used. Imported from immuneACCESS, the table was reduced by TCRdb to in-frame sequences with V and J called. These copies leave out some clones; in studies compared against another copy, an unresolved V gene accounts for under half, and the cause of the remainder is not known. For this sample the table gives about 120,000 clones, of which nearly 80% were detected only once. 6.3% of the sample is in the top ten clones. Sequenced input: PBMCs. These receptors came from a woman aged 35 to 49 in good health and CMV-seronegative.

This chain joins TRBV9 and TRBJ1-1, with a weak D call TRBD1 (6 bases). The length of the CDR3 is 13 residues. V lost 5 bases to trimming and J lost 1 base, with 9 bases between them. Germline loops: CDR1 SGDLS, CDR2 YYNGEE. The CDR3 sequence is CASRPTGNTEAFF. CDR3 bases: TGTGCCAGCAGACCGACAGGGAACACTGAAGCTTTCTTT.

The chain recombines TRBV28 with TRBJ2-5, with 10 bases that match TRBD2. Germline loops: CDR1 MDHEN, CDR2 SYDVKM. V shed 3 bases and J 1 base; nucleotides not matched to a gene: 17. The CDR3 sequence is 20 residues long. CDR3 protein: CASSFAGLAPPQGGQETQYF. The CDR3 coding sequence is TGTGCCAGCAGTTTTGCGGGACTAGCGCCACCTCAGGGAGGCCAAGAGACCCAGTACTTC.

V usage is TRBV6-1 and J usage is TRBJ2-1; a weak D match, TRBD1 (5 bases). V dropped 4 bases and J dropped 0 bases, with 13 bases sitting between them. There are 16 residues in the CDR3. The germline V gene encodes CDR1 MNHNS and CDR2 SASEGT. Here the CDR3 reads CASSVWQGSSYNEQFF. CDR3 sequence (DNA): TGTGCCAGCAGTGTTTGGCAGGGAAGCTCCTACAATGAGCAGTTCTTC.

This clone was seen more than once but under ten times. The chain's CDR3 is CASSPRAQGAGEKLFF. DNA for the CDR3: TGTGCCAGCTCACCTCGAGCACAGGGGGCCGGTGAAAAACTGTTTTTT. This chain joins TRBV18 and TRBJ1-4, with 9 bases lining up with TRBD1. V lost 3 bases to trimming and J lost 7 bases; unmatched junction nucleotides: 9. CDR3 length: 16 residues. The germline CDR1 and CDR2 sequences are KGHSH and LQKENI.

The chain joins TRBV7-9 to TRBJ1-1; TRBD1 matches at 7 bases. The CDR3 has 15 residues. Germline values: CDR1 SEHNR, CDR2 FQNEAQ (reference sequence). After removal of 4 bases from V and 1 base from J, the junction contained 6 bases not matched to a gene. The CDR3 sequence is CASSSPRQGNTEAFF. The CDR3, as DNA: TGTGCCAGCAGCTCCCCGAGACAGGGGAACACTGAAGCTTTCTTT. Complete variable domain (other parts from reference TRBV7-9 and TRBJ1-1): DTGVSQNPRHKITKRGQNVTFRCDPISEHNRLYWYRQTLGQGPEFLTYFQNEAQLEKSRLLSDRFSAERPKGSFSTLEIQRTEQGDSAMYLCASSSPRQGNTEAFFGQGTRLTVV.

This clone was counted a few times. This chain links TRBV6-6 with TRBJ2-7, with a tentative D call TRBD2 (5 bases). CDR3 length: 14 residues. V lost 8 bases to trimming and J lost 0 bases, with 14 bases between them. Germline CDR1 is MNHNY and CDR2 is SVGAGI (reference sequence). CDR3 in amino acids: CASGGASSSYEQYF. The DNA for the CDR3 is TGTGCCAGCGGAGGAGCCTCCAGCTCCTACGAGCAGTACTTC.

The gene calls are TRBV15 and TRBJ2-7; TRBD2 is a possible D gene (6 bases). Trimming pared 0 bases from V and 6 bases from J, leaving 15 bases between. The CDR3 has 15 residues. Germline loops: CDR1 LNHNV, CDR2 YYDKDF (reference sequence). In nucleotides, the CDR3 is TGTGCCACCAGCAGAGAATTCTCCCGGGAGCTCGAGCAGTACTTC. As protein: CATSREFSRELEQYF.

V is TRBV28 and J is TRBJ2-3; TRBD2 matches 12 bases. The CDR3 contains 16 residues. Per germline, CDR1 MDHEN and CDR2 SYDVKM. With V trimmed by 5 bases and J by 3 bases, 6 bases remained unmatched. The CDR3 DNA follows: TGTGCCAGCAGTCCTGCTAGCGGGAGGGTTACAGATACGCAGTATTTT. The encoded protein is CASSPASGRVTDTQYF.

This chain uses TRBV4-2 with TRBJ2-1, with TRBD2 matching over 8 bases. V gave up 2 bases and J gave up 4 bases; unmatched junction bases: 4. Germline V gene data show CDR1 as LGHNA and CDR2 as YNFKEQ. This CDR3 region has 15 residues. The CDR3 protein is CASSQLSGTYNEQFF. The CDR3 DNA is TGTGCCAGCAGCCAACTTAGCGGGACGTACAATGAGCAGTTCTTC.

The chain carries TRBV6-5 and TRBJ2-7; 9 positions match TRBD1. Germline V lookup: CDR1 MNHEY, CDR2 SVGAGI. J lost 2 bases, V lost 6 bases, and 5 bases had no gene match. CDR3 length: 14 amino acids. The CDR3 protein is CASRRQGETYEQYF. For the CDR3, the DNA is TGTGCCAGCAGAAGACAGGGGGAAACCTACGAGCAGTACTTC.

The chain recombines TRBV2 with TRBJ2-7; 7 bases align to TRBD2. This CDR3 spans 12 amino acids. Germline V gene data show CDR1 as SNHLY and CDR2 as FYNNEI. V lost 10 bases to trimming and J lost 6 bases; unmatched junction nucleotides: 9. In nucleotides, the CDR3 is TGTGCCACCCGGGTAGCGGGCGGCGAGCAGTACTTC. Amino acids: CATRVAGGEQYF.

The rearrangement links TRBV5-1 to TRBJ2-1, with TRBD2 matching over 8 bases. J lost 7 bases, V lost 2 bases, and 8 bases had no gene match. From germline, CDR1 is SGHRS and CDR2 YFSETQ. The CDR3 contains 15 residues. As DNA, the CDR3 is TGCGCCAGCAGCTTCACCCGGCTAGCGGGTAATGAGCAGTTCTTC. It codes for CASSFTRLAGNEQFF. Filled out from reference TRBV5-1 and TRBJ2-1, the complete variable domain reads KAGVTQTPRYLIKTRGQQVTLSCSPISGHRSVSWYQQTPGQGLQFLFEYFSETQRNKGNFPGRFSGRQFSNSRSEMNVSTLELGDSALYLCASSFTRLAGNEQFFGPGTRLTVL.

The V call is TRBV5-1, the J call TRBJ2-1; 8 bases match TRBD1. This CDR3 contains 14 residues. V gave up 2 bases and J gave up 3 bases; unmatched junction bases: 1. The germline CDR1 and CDR2 sequences are SGHRS and YFSETQ. CDR3 coding DNA: TGCGCCAGCAGCTTTGGGACAGGCTACAATGAGCAGTTCTTC. It yields the protein CASSFGTGYNEQFF. Looking up the rest from reference TRBV5-1 and TRBJ2-1 gives the full variable domain: KAGVTQTPRYLIKTRGQQVTLSCSPISGHRSVSWYQQTPGQGLQFLFEYFSETQRNKGNFPGRFSGRQFSNSRSEMNVSTLELGDSALYLCASSFGTGYNEQFFGPGTRLTVL.

The chain links TRBV4-3 to TRBJ2-7; D is perhaps TRBD2 (6 bases). V lost 4 bases, J lost 2 bases, and 12 bases lay in between. CDR3 length equals 14 residues. Germline V gene sequence: CDR1 LGHNA, CDR2 YSLEER. For the CDR3, the DNA is TGCGCCAGCAGCCCGCGGGACGGTACCTACGAGCAGTACTTC. Translated: CASSPRDGTYEQYF.

This clone was picked up a small number of times. The chain links TRBV7-2 to TRBJ2-3, with TRBD1 matching 8 bases. Trimming removed 5 bases from V and 6 bases from J; junction bases left unmatched: 4. Germline CDR1 and CDR2: SGHTA and FQGNSA. The CDR3 totals 13 residues. The CDR3 nucleotides are TGTGCCAGCAGCGCCCAGGGGGCCGATACGCAGTATTTT. Protein sequence: CASSAQGADTQYF.

The chain uses TRBV7-9 and TRBJ1-1; possibly TRBD1 for D (5 bases). Germline V gene sequence: CDR1 SEHNR, CDR2 FQNEAQ (reference sequence). The CDR3 length is 14 residues. Trimming removed 1 base at V and 7 bases at J, with 13 bases between. The CDR3 loop is CASSLGQGGGEAFF. The DNA for the CDR3 is TGTGCCAGCAGCTTAGGCCAGGGTGGTGGTGAAGCTTTCTTT.

This sequence joins TRBV28 and TRBJ2-7; D is perhaps TRBD2 (5 bases). This CDR3 has 15 residues. Germline V lookup: CDR1 MDHEN, CDR2 SYDVKM. V lost 9 bases, J lost 0 bases, and 18 bases lay in between. The CDR3 spells CASNSWRASSYEQYF. The CDR3, as DNA: TGTGCCAGTAATTCTTGGCGGGCGAGCTCCTACGAGCAGTACTTC.

The V and J genes are TRBV28 and TRBJ2-3, with 8 bases that match TRBD2. Germline V gene lookup returns CDR1 MDHEN and CDR2 SYDVKM. The CDR3 length is 13 residues. With 5 bases clipped from V and 5 bases from J, the junction kept 3 bases outside the gene matches. The chain's CDR3 is CASSDSGKDTQYF. The DNA of the CDR3 is TGTGCCAGCAGTGATAGCGGGAAAGATACGCAGTATTTT.

The chain links TRBV19 to TRBJ2-3; TRBD1 agrees at 10 bases. The germline gives CDR1 LNHDA, CDR2 SQIVND (reference sequence). The CDR3 extends over 14 amino acids. The ends lost 4 bases at V and 5 bases at J; junction bases unmatched: 3. The CDR3 reads CASSTGQGEDTQYF. CDR3 bases: TGTGCCAGTAGTACCGGACAGGGGGAAGATACGCAGTATTTT.

This sequence joins TRBV4-1 and TRBJ2-3; TRBD2 agrees at 8 bases. Germline CDR1 is MGHRA and CDR2 is YSYEKL. V was pared by 1 base and J by 14 bases, with 8 bases of the junction left unmatched. CDR3 length: 13 residues. Here the CDR3 reads CASSQVSGGCPYF. The CDR3 nucleotides are TGCGCCAGCAGCCAAGTTTCGGGAGGGTGTCCGTATTTT.

This clone was detected once. The V gene is TRBV28, the J gene TRBJ2-3; D is unclear. The V and J ends lost 5 bases and 1 base respectively, with 10 bases between them. Germline V gives CDR1 MDHEN, CDR2 SYDVKM. This CDR3 has 14 amino acids. The CDR3: CASSTDGGTDTQYF. DNA of the CDR3: TGTGCCAGCAGTACCGACGGAGGCACAGATACGCAGTATTTT.

The chain carries TRBV5-4 and TRBJ2-7, with TRBD1 matching over 10 bases. The germline V gene has CDR1 SGHNT and CDR2 YYREEE (reference sequence). V trimming: 6 bases; J trimming: 3 bases; junction bases outside the gene matches: 9. The CDR3 is 15 residues long. CDR3 sequence: CASNLRDRGDYEQYF. CDR3 DNA: TGTGCCAGCAATTTGAGGGACAGGGGCGACTACGAGCAGTACTTC.

The rearrangement joins TRBV9 to TRBJ2-3; D call uncertain. V lost 2 bases to trimming and J lost 1 base, with 8 bases between them. There are 14 residues in the CDR3. CDR1 and CDR2 (germline): SGDLS, YYNGEE. For the CDR3, the DNA is TGTGCCAGCAGCGTTACAGACGGCACAGATACGCAGTATTTT. Translation: CASSVTDGTDTQYF.

J is TRBJ1-2 and V is TRBV19; a weak D match, TRBD1 (5 bases). CDR3 size: 14 residues. Germline values: CDR1 LNHDA, CDR2 SQIVND (reference sequence). Trimming took off 7 bases at V and 4 bases at J, with 16 bases between the two ends. The CDR3: CASTTGRGSYGYTF. CDR3 in DNA: TGTGCCAGTACCACTGGACGGGGGAGCTATGGCTACACCTTC.

Turning to this clone: In the same sample, other DNA sequences code for this CDR3. The chain links TRBV15 to TRBJ2-7; no reliable D call. CDR1 is LNHNV and CDR2 is YYDKDF in the germline V gene (reference sequence). The CDR3 sequence is 15 residues long. V lost 0 bases and J 4 bases, leaving 13 bases between the germline ends. The CDR3 spells CATSREGSGEYEQYF. The CDR3 region has the DNA TGTGCCACCAGCAGAGAGGGCAGTGGTGAGTACGAGCAGTACTTC.

V gene TRBV25-1 combines with J gene TRBJ2-4; 8 bases map to TRBD1. Looked up from germline, CDR1 is MGHDK and CDR2 is SYGVNS. Trimming removed 9 bases from V and 8 bases from J; junction bases left unmatched: 6. The CDR3 contains 12 residues. The CDR3 here is CASRTGYDIQYF. CDR3 nucleotide sequence: TGTGCCAGTAGGACAGGGTATGACATTCAGTACTTC. The variable domain in full, completed from reference TRBV25-1 and TRBJ2-4, reads EADIYQTPRYLVIGTGKKITLECSQTMGHDKMYWYQQDPGMELHLIHYSYGVNSTEKGDLSSESTVSRIRTEHFPLTLESARPSHTSQYLCASRTGYDIQYFGAGTRLSVL.